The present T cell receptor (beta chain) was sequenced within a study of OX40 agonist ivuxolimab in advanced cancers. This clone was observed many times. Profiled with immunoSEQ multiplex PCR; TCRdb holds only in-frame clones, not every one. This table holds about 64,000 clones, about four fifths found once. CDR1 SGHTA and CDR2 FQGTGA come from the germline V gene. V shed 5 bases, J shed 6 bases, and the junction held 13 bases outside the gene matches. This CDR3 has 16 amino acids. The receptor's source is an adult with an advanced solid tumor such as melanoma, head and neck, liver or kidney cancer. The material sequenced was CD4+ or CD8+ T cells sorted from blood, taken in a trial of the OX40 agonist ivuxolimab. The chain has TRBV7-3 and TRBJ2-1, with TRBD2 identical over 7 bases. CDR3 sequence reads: CASSPSGVGGSNEQFF. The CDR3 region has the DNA TGTGCCAGCAGCCCCTCCGGTGTGGGAGGGAGCAATGAGCAGTTCTTC.